The present T cell receptor (beta chain) was sequenced within a study of shared clonotypes between healthy human individuals. About the study: The donors, a couple of women and a few men, were aged 18 to 49.

As to this clone: Its antigen is unknown.

Study-wide results and caveats: An expected dependence of interdonor clonotype sharing on sequencing depth was noted.

CDR1 is SEHNR and CDR2 is FQNEAQ in the germline V gene (reference sequence). The CDR3 contains 15 residues. The germline V and J ends were trimmed by 1 base and 4 bases, with 14 bases remaining between them. Profiled with immunoSEQ multiplex PCR; TCRdb holds only in-frame clones, not every one. The table shows under 1,100,000 clones, with 75% to 85% occurring only once. This TCR was sampled from a man between 18 and 35 years old in good health. Some clones in this sample may be carry-over from other donors' samples. The rearrangement joins TRBV7-9 to TRBJ2-7, with D possibly TRBD1 on 6 matching bases. The sequenced sample was memory CD4+ T cells from PBMCs. The subset here: CD45RA-negative fraction. The CDR3 protein is CASSLGGPPPYEQYF. CDR3 in DNA: TGTGCCAGCAGCTTAGGGGGGCCCCCACCTTACGAGCAGTACTTC.